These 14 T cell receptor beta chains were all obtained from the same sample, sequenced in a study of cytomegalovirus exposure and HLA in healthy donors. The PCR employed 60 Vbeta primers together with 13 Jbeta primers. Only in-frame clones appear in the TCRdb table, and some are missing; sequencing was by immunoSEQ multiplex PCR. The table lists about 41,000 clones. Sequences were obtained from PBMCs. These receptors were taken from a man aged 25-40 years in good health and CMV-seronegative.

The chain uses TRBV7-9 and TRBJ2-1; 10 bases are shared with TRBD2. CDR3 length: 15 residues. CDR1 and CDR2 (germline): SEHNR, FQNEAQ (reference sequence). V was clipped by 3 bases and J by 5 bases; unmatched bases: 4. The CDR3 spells CASSFRTSGNNEQFF. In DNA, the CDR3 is TGTGCCAGCAGCTTTCGGACTAGCGGTAACAATGAGCAGTTCTTC.

CDR3 coding DNA: TGCAGCGTTGCTCCTAAGGGGTACGAGCAGTACTTC. It translates to CSVAPKGYEQYF. This sequence joins TRBV29-1 and TRBJ2-7; possibly TRBD1 for D (5 bases). V gave up 4 bases and J gave up 4 bases, with 11 bases separating them. The CDR3 runs to 12 residues. The V gene's germline CDR1 is SQVTM and CDR2 ANQGSEA.

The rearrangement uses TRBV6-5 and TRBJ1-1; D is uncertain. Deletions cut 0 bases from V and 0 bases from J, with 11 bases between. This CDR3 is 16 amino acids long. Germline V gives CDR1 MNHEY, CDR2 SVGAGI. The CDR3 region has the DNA TGTGCCAGCAGTTACTCGTCCGGGTTGGTGAACACTGAAGCTTTCTTT. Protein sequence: CASSYSSGLVNTEAFF.

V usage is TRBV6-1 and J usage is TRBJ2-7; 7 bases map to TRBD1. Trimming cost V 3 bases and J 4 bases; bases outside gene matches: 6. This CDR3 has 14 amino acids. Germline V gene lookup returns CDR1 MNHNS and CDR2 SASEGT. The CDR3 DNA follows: TGTGCCAGCAGTGATCAGACAGGGCTATACGAGCAGTACTTC. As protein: CASSDQTGLYEQYF.

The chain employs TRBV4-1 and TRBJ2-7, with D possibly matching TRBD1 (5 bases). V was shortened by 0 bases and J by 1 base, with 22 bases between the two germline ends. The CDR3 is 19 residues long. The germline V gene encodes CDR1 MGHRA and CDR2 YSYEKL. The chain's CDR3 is CASSQEGSNRPGPSYEQYF. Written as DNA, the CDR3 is TGCGCCAGCAGCCAAGAAGGGTCAAACAGGCCTGGACCTTCCTACGAGCAGTACTTC.

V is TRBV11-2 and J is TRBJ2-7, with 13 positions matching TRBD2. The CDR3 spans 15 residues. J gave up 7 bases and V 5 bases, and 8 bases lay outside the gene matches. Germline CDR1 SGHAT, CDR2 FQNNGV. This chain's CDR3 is CASSPQLAGGSEQYF. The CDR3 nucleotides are TGTGCCAGCAGCCCCCAACTAGCGGGAGGGAGTGAGCAGTACTTC.

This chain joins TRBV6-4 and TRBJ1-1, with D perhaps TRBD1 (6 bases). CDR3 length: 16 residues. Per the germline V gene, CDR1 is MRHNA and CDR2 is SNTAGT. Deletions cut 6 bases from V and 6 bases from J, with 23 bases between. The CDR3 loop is CASSQEVGTHRPEAFF. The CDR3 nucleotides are TGTGCCAGCAGCCAGGAAGTTGGGACACACAGACCTGAAGCTTTCTTT.

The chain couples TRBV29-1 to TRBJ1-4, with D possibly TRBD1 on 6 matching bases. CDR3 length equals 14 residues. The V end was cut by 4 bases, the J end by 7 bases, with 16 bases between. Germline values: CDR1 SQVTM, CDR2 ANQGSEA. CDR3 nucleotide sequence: TGCAGCGTTGCCGGGGGGCTAGGGAGTGAAAAACTGTTTTTT. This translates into CSVAGGLGSEKLFF.

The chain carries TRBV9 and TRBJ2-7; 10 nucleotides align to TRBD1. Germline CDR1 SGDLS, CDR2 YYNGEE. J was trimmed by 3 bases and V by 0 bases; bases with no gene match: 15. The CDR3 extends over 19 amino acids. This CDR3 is CASSVEDLTGGLSSYEQYF. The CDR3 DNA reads TGTGCCAGCAGCGTAGAGGATTTGACAGGGGGCCTCTCAAGCTACGAGCAGTACTTC.

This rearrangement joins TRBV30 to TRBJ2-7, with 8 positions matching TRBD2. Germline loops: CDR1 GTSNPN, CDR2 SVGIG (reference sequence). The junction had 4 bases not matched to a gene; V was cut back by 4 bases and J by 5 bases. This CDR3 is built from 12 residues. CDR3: CAWNRRGDEQYF. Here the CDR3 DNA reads TGTGCCTGGAACCGGCGGGGGGACGAGCAGTACTTC. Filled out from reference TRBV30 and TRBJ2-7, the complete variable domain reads SQTIHQWPATLVQPVGSPLSLECTVEGTSNPNLYWYRQAAGRGLQLLFYSVGIGQISSEVPQNLSASRPQDRQFILSSKKLLLSDSGFYLCAWNRRGDEQYFGPGTRLTVT.

CDR3 protein: CASSLGWTGFQETQYF. The CDR3, as DNA: TGTGCCAGCAGCTTGGGATGGACAGGCTTCCAAGAGACCCAGTACTTC. This sequence joins TRBV7-2 and TRBJ2-5; 7 nucleotides agree with TRBD1. The germline V gene has CDR1 SGHTA and CDR2 FQGNSA. J gave up 1 base and V 3 bases, and 8 bases lay outside the gene matches. This CDR3 comprises 16 residues. The whole variable domain, remainder taken from reference TRBV7-2 and TRBJ2-5, is GAGVSQSPSNKVTEKGKDVELRCDPISGHTALYWYRQSLGQGLEFLIYFQGNSAPDKSGLPSDRFSAERTGGSVSTLTIQRTQQEDSAVYLCASSLGWTGFQETQYFGPGTRLLVL.

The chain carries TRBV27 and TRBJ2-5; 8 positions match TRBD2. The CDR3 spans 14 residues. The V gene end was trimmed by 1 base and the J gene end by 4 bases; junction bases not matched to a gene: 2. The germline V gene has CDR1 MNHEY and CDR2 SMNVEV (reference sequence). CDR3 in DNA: TGTGCCAGCAGTTTATTGGGACTAGGAGAGACCCAGTACTTC. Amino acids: CASSLLGLGETQYF.

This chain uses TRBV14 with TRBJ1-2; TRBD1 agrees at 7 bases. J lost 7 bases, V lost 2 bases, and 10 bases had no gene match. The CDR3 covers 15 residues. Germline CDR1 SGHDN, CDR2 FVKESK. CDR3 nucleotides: TGTGCCAGCAGCCAATTGGACAGGTTCGTTTCTGGCTACACCTTC. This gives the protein CASSQLDRFVSGYTF.

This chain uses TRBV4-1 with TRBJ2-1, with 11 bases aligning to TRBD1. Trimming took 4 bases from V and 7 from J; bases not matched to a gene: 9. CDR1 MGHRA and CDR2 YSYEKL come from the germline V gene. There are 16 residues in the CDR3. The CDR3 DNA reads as TGCGCCAGCAGCCGGGAGGACAGGGGGCTTTTGAATGAGCAGTTCTTC. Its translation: CASSREDRGLLNEQFF.